These 22 T cell receptor beta chains were sequenced from one sample in a study of tumor and adjacent non-tumor tissue in lung cancer. A modified ARM-PCR protocol with three rounds of nested PCR amplified TCRbeta. TCRdb processed the multiplex PCR reads anew with MiXCR; each CDR3 protein has one entry. Here the sample spans about 98,000 distinct CDR3 sequences, 80% being singletons. No cell sorting was done before RNA was extracted from the tissue. The normal lung tissue was taken more than 3 cm from the tumor edge. Material for sequencing was distant non-tumor lung tissue. These receptors were taken from a man aged 60-69 years with small cell lung cancer.

The chain's CDR3 is CSVELSARRIDMRYF. The CDR3 DNA is TGCAGCGTTGAGCTATCGGCCCGTCGCATAGATATGCGGTATTTT. The chain joins TRBV29-1 to TRBJ2-3, with D uncertain. The CDR3 is 15 residues long. Germline V gives CDR1 SQVTM, CDR2 ANQGSEA. The ends were cut back, 3 bases at V and 14 bases at J, with 27 bases in the middle.

This clonotype is a singleton in its sample. A read error may produce the germline difference seen at one junction end. The CDR3 region has the DNA TGTACCAGCAGTTACTCGACAGGGGGGTGCGGGCAGTACTTC. This codes for CTSSYSTGGCGQYF. The chain couples TRBV6-5 to TRBJ2-7; 9 bases are a match to TRBD1. The length of the CDR3 is 14 residues. The germline CDR1 and CDR2 sequences are MNHEY and SVGAGI.

This clonotype appeared a single time. The junction and the germline gene differ at one end; a read error may be behind it. The chain has TRBV6-1 and TRBJ2-2; 8 bases are shared with TRBD1. The V gene's germline CDR1 is MNHNS and CDR2 SASEGT. This CDR3 has 14 residues. This chain's CDR3 is CTGHRDRNTGELFF. Written as DNA, the CDR3 is TGTACCGGACACCGGGACAGGAACACAGGGGAGCTGTTTTTT.

About this clonotype itself: A read error may be the cause here, since a much bigger clone is one base away. The CDR3, as DNA: TGTGCCACCAGTGATAGCGGGACTAGGGGAAACTACAATGAGCAGTTCTTC. Encoded protein: CATSDSGTRGNYNEQFF. V and J are TRBV24-1 and TRBJ2-1; 8 nucleotides align to TRBD2. J was trimmed by 3 bases and V by 3 bases; bases with no gene match: 9. The CDR3 is made up of 17 amino acids. CDR1 KGHDR and CDR2 SFDVKD come from the germline V gene.

On this clonotype: A much larger clone differs from this one at a single base, so this may be a read error. Since the CDR3 does not end with the conserved phenylalanine or tryptophan, this likely comes from a read error. Here the CDR3 reads CASRNPQGGEQFS. In nucleotides, the CDR3 is TGTGCCAGCAGAAACCCACAGGGAGGTGAGCAGTTCTCC. The chain uses TRBV28 and TRBJ2-1; D tentatively reads TRBD1 or TRBD2 (6 bases each). CDR1 is MDHEN and CDR2 is SYDVKM in the germline V gene. Deletions cut 6 bases from V and 9 bases from J, with 15 bases between. The CDR3 is 13 residues long.

This clonotype has at least ten counts. V and J are TRBV24-1 and TRBJ2-1, with 12 bases that match TRBD2. Trimming removed 4 bases from V and 7 bases from J; junction bases left unmatched: 7. The CDR3 contains 16 residues. Germline V gene lookup returns CDR1 KGHDR and CDR2 SFDVKD. The CDR3 coding sequence is TGTGCCACCAGTGACCCTCTAGCGGGAGGGCTTAATGAGCAGTTCTTC. Translation: CATSDPLAGGLNEQFF.

On this clonotype: Possible read error: a much larger clone is one base away. The rearrangement links TRBV30 to TRBJ1-2; possible D gene TRBD1, 5 bases. Germline values: CDR1 GTSNPN, CDR2 SVGIG (reference sequence). This CDR3 contains 14 residues. Trimming cost V 3 bases and J 4 bases, with 15 bases left between them. The CDR3 is CAWRVLGLIYGYTF. Written as DNA, the CDR3 is TGTGCCTGGAGAGTACTGGGACTGATCTATGGCTACACCTTC.

Regarding this clonotype: This may come from a read error, since a much larger clone is one base off. V usage is TRBV28 and J usage is TRBJ1-2, with no clear D. From germline, CDR1 is MDHEN and CDR2 SYDVKM. The CDR3 is 11 amino acids. The CDR3 here is CSSSLRSGYTF. The CDR3 nucleotides are TGTTCCAGCAGTTTAAGGTCTGGCTACACCTTC.

The gene calls are TRBV4-1 and TRBJ2-1, with D tentatively TRBD1 or TRBD2 (6 bases each). The CDR3 extends over 17 amino acids. V lost 0 bases, J lost 2 bases, and 14 bases lay in between. The germline gives CDR1 MGHRA, CDR2 YSYEKL. This CDR3 reads CASSQDPTRGPYNEQFF. CDR3 in DNA: TGCGCCAGCAGCCAAGATCCTACTCGGGGGCCCTACAATGAGCAGTTCTTC.

A note on this clonotype: One base away lies a much larger clone, so this may be a sequencing read error. This chain uses TRBV5-1 with TRBJ2-7; 8 nucleotides line up with TRBD1. The CDR3 has 12 amino acids. Germline CDR1 is SGHRS and CDR2 is YFSETQ. The CDR3 is CAGSPDRDEQYF. The DNA of the CDR3 is TGCGCCGGCAGCCCGGACAGGGACGAGCAGTACTTC.

This clonotype was seen ten or more times. V usage is TRBV29-1 and J usage is TRBJ2-1, with TRBD2 matching 8 bases. The CDR3 covers 15 residues. The trim removed 8 bases at V and 0 bases at J, leaving 9 bases unmatched. Germline V CDR1 and CDR2: SQVTM, ANQGSEA. The CDR3 is CSTTGSGGSYNEQFF. CDR3 coding DNA: TGCAGCACCACGGGCAGCGGGGGCTCCTACAATGAGCAGTTCTTC.

For this clonotype: Its ends do not fully match the called genes, so a read error is possible. The chain joins TRBV10-3 to TRBJ2-3, with TRBD2 identical over 10 bases. Per germline, CDR1 ENHRY and CDR2 SYGVKD. The length of the CDR3 is 20 residues. CDR3 bases: TGTGCCATCAGTGAGTCGGATCCTGGACTAGCGGTAGTTGAGGCAGATACGCTGTATTTT. It is translated as CAISESDPGLAVVEADTLYF.

This clonotype was counted ten times or more. V usage is TRBV23-1 and J usage is TRBJ2-3; D ambiguous. TRBV23-1 is filed as an ORF, its function uncertain. The germline V and J ends were trimmed by 4 bases and 6 bases, with 11 bases remaining between them. The length of the CDR3 is 13 residues. CDR3 DNA: TGCGCCAGCAGTCCGGCCTGTCGGGATACGCAGTATTTT. This gives the protein CASSPACRDTQYF.

The rearrangement links TRBV29-1 to TRBJ2-1; D may be TRBD1 (7 bases). Germline V gives CDR1 SQVTM, CDR2 ANQGSEA. The CDR3 covers 14 residues. V lost 6 bases and J 6 bases, leaving 18 bases between the germline ends. CDR3 in DNA: TGCAGCGTCGATATTCAGGGGGGCTTCAATGAGCAGTTCTTC. As protein: CSVDIQGGFNEQFF.

This clonotype turned up a few times. At one of its ends the junction is not consistent with the germline gene, which may arise from a read error. The chain employs TRBV11-2 and TRBJ1-5; no clear D. This CDR3 spans 13 amino acids. Germline values: CDR1 SGHAT, CDR2 FQNNGV. The CDR3 region has the DNA TGTGCCAGCAGCCATGATCCGCATGGAGCCCATCATTTT. Residues: CASSHDPHGAHHF.

V gene TRBV11-2 combines with J gene TRBJ2-3, with D possibly being TRBD1 (5 bases). This CDR3 is built from 14 residues. The V and J ends lost 4 bases and 11 bases respectively, with 19 bases between them. In germline, CDR1 is SGHAT, CDR2 FQNNGV. The CDR3 bases are TGTGCCAGCAGCTGGACAACAAGCACAGGTATGCAGTATTTT. Translation: CASSWTTSTGMQYF. The full variable domain, with the rest looked up from reference TRBV11-2 and TRBJ2-3, is EAGVAQSPRYKIIEKRQSVAFWCNPISGHATLYWYQQILGQGPKLLIQFQNNGVVDDSQLPKDRFSAERLKGVDSTLKIQPAKLEDSAVYLCASSWTTSTGMQYFGPGTRLTVL.

As to this clonotype: The CDR3 end shows no conserved phenylalanine or tryptophan, and so a read error is likely. V is TRBV11-3 and J is TRBJ2-1; D may be TRBD2 (6 bases). The germline gives CDR1 SGHNT, CDR2 YENEEA. This CDR3 has 17 amino acids. The DNA for the CDR3 is TGTGCCAGCAGCTCTCTAGGTGGGGGGATGTCCTATAATGAGCAGTTCATC. Translated: CASSSLGGGMSYNEQFI.

About this clonotype itself: Without the conserved terminal phenylalanine or tryptophan, this CDR3 likely stems from a read error. The chain is built from TRBV5-4 and TRBJ2-3; 7 bases agree with TRBD2. The CDR3 has 14 residues. Germline CDR1 reads SGHNT; CDR2 reads YYREEE (reference sequence). The CDR3 sequence is CASSFGGSGDTQYY. In DNA form, the CDR3 reads TGTGCCAGCAGCTTCGGCGGGAGTGGAGATACACAGTATTAT.

Comments on this clonotype: At one end, the junction sequence differs from germline, possibly due to a read error. The J gene is TRBJ2-2, the V gene TRBV6-1, with D unclear. This CDR3 region has 16 residues. Per the germline V gene, CDR1 is MNHNS and CDR2 is SASEGT. The CDR3, as DNA: TGTGCCTGCAGTGAAGACCATGGCATCCCGGCCGCGGAGCTGTTTTTT. Residues: CACSEDHGIPAAELFF.

Turning to this clonotype: The junction differs from germline at one of its ends, possibly a read error. V gene TRBV11-2 combines with J gene TRBJ2-3; D unresolved. The CDR3 spans 14 residues. Germline values: CDR1 SGHAT, CDR2 FQNNGV. CDR3 in amino acids: CASSCTVSTDTQYF. The CDR3 coding sequence is TGCGCCAGCAGCTGCACAGTAAGCACAGATACGCAGTATTTT.

Concerning this clonotype itself: Likely a read error: the CDR3 ends without its conserved phenylalanine or tryptophan. V gene TRBV6-5 combines with J gene TRBJ2-2, with 11 bases identical to TRBD2. Germline V gives CDR1 MNHEY, CDR2 SVGAGI. This CDR3 has 18 amino acids. This chain's CDR3 is CASRGLAVRFANTGELFY. For the CDR3, the DNA is TGTGCCAGCCGGGGACTAGCGGTTAGATTCGCGAATACCGGGGAGCTGTTTTAT.

With respect to this clonotype: A much larger clone sits a single nucleotide away, making a read error possible. The V gene is TRBV6-5, the J gene TRBJ2-1; the D is unclear. In germline, CDR1 is MNHEY, CDR2 SVGAGI. There are 15 residues in the CDR3. CDR3 sequence reads: CVSSYSQALGNEQFF. The CDR3 nucleotides read TGTGTCAGCAGTTACTCGCAAGCACTTGGGAATGAGCAGTTCTTC.